These T cell receptor beta chains were read from a single sample in a study of blood T cell repertoires in COVID-19. Produced via immunoSEQ multiplex PCR; TCRdb's table is partial and in-frame only. This sample has hundreds of thousands of clones, with 88% found just once. What was sequenced was PBMCs or T cells enriched from blood (not recorded which). These receptors all stem from a woman between 50 and 59 years old who had recovered from COVID-19. Each CDR3 is given with its conserved first and last residue.

CDR3 length	J gene	V gene	CDR3 protein
16	TRBJ1-6	TRBV25-1	CASSASGTGGGSPLHF
11	TRBJ2-1	TRBV6-2/TRBV6-3	CASSRLPEQFF
13	TRBJ1-2	TRBV27	CASKGQGLYGYTF
12	TRBJ2-1	TRBV28	CASFRGVNEQFF
16	TRBJ2-1	TRBV27	CASSPFLAGGIDEQFF
15	TRBJ1-4	TRBV9	CASSVGGRVVEKLFF
19	TRBJ2-3	TRBV7-3	CASSRPGTSSPLRTDTQYF
16	TRBJ1-6	TRBV30	CAWSVPGTGANSPLHF
16	TRBJ1-5	TRBV28	CASTLPRGGRNQPQHF
15	TRBJ1-1	TRBV30	CAWRGQGLSHTEAFF
18	TRBJ2-1	TRBV5-6	CASSLASGTGLGWNEQFF
16	TRBJ1-4	TRBV19	CASSIWTGATNEKLFF
13	TRBJ2-3	TRBV18	CASSSETGYTQYF
14	TRBJ1-1	TRBV2	CASSRGFTNTEAFF
12	TRBJ2-7	TRBV5-1	CASSLETDEQYF
14	TRBJ1-5	TRBV28	CASSHDRVAQPQHF
15	TRBJ1-5	TRBV20-1	CSASPTLSTGQPQHF
14	TRBJ2-2	TRBV28	CASSSGQGVGELFF
15	TRBJ2-3	TRBV7-3	CASSRWTSGGDTQYF
16	TRBJ1-3	TRBV18	CASSPKAAGSGNTIYF
13	TRBJ2-1	TRBV28	CASSGQVRNEQFF
14	TRBJ2-7	TRBV11-3	CASSRDGSSYEQYF
14	TRBJ2-5	TRBV18	CASSPPLEKETQYF
14	TRBJ2-2	TRBV11-2	CASSRRTDTGELFF
12	TRBJ1-1	TRBV28	CASTEENTEAFF
16	TRBJ2-3	TRBV15	CATSRDRGSSTDTQYF
14	TRBJ1-1	TRBV28	CASSSERQTYEAFF
14	TRBJ1-1	TRBV7-2	CASSTQKMNTEAFF
16	TRBJ2-2	TRBV7-2	CASSLFGGANTGELFF
16	TRBJ2-7	TRBV7-2	CASSSQGAGGPYEQYF
15	TRBJ1-6	TRBV5-4	CASSLRQGANSPLHF
15	TRBJ1-2	TRBV28	CASSFIGGGNYGYTF
13	TRBJ1-1	TRBV12-3/TRBV12-4	CASSRSQNTEAFF
15	TRBJ2-6	TRBV2	CASSLTVSGANVLTF
13	TRBJ2-5	TRBV29-1	CSVETGYEETQYF
15	TRBJ1-2	TRBV7-9	CASSLASGTGKSYTF
13	TRBJ1-2	TRBV27	CASSSEGGYGYTF
16	TRBJ1-6	TRBV11-2	CASSVRADRVRSPLHF
15	TRBJ2-3	TRBV7-2	CASSLVAVSTDTQYF
14	TRBJ2-5	TRBV29-1	CSVTIGGSQETQYF
15	TRBJ2-2	TRBV6-2/TRBV6-3	CASSYRTSNTGELFF
15	TRBJ2-5	TRBV18	CASSRGTGREETQYF
14	TRBJ2-2	TRBV6-5	CASSFDRVTGELFF
13	TRBJ2-2	TRBV24-1	CAGGTSNTGELFF
15	TRBJ1-6	TRBV3-1/TRBV3-2	CASSLGQGAQSPLHF
14	TRBJ1-2	TRBV7-9	CASIPGGRGYGYTF
13	TRBJ1-2	TRBV28	CASIQDGNYGYTF
18	TRBJ2-1	TRBV24-1	CATSDTTSPGQGGNEQFF
15	TRBJ1-5	TRBV18	CASSPTGGGNQPQHF
17	TRBJ2-3	TRBV21-1	CASSKGWGTLCADTQYF
15	TRBJ1-2	TRBV5-4	CASSSPDRASYGYTF